This T cell receptor beta chain stems from a study of cytotoxic CD8 clonotypes in ibrutinib-treated CLL. V shed 4 bases and J shed 6 bases, with 9 bases lying between them. Per germline, CDR1 SGHNT and CDR2 YYREEE (reference sequence). This CDR3 comprises 12 residues. Method: immunoSEQ multiplex PCR; TCRdb's copy keeps in-frame clones and lacks some. Altogether hundreds of thousands of clones are present, about 80% being singletons, with the ten largest covering about 6.7%. J is TRBJ2-3 and V is TRBV5-4; D gene uncertain. The TCR sequence derives from a human donor with chronic lymphocytic leukemia. Here the sequenced sample was PBMCs, taken before ibrutinib treatment. The CDR3 bases are TGTGCCAGCAGCCGTGAATTTGATACGCAGTATTTT. Translated, it gives CASSREFDTQYF.